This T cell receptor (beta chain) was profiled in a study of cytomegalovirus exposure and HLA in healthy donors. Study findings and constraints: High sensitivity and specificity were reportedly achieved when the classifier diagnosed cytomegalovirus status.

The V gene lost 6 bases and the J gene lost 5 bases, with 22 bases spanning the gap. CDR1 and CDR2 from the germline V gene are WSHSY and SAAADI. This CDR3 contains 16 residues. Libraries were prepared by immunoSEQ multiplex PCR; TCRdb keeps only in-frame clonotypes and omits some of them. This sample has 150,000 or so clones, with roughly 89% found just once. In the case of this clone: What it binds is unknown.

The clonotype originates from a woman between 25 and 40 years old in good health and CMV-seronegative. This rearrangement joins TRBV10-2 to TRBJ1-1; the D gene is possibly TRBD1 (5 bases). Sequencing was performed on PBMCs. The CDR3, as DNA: TGCGCCAGCAGCGTGACACCGGGCCCCGGGGGGACTGAAGCTTTCTTT. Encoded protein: CASSVTPGPGGTEAFF.